This TCR beta chain was profiled in a study of cytomegalovirus exposure and HLA in healthy donors. The V and J ends lost 7 bases and 2 bases respectively, with 11 bases between them. CDR1 and CDR2 from the germline V gene are MDHEN and SYDVKM. CDR3 length: 13 residues. Primers: 60 Vbeta forward and 13 Jbeta reverse. Profiled with immunoSEQ multiplex PCR; TCRdb holds only in-frame clones, not every one. The data show under 200,000 clones, roughly 77% seen once. Sequenced: PBMCs. The V call is TRBV28, the J call TRBJ1-1; D perhaps matches TRBD1 (6 bases). The TCR comes from a woman aged 50 to 60 in good health and CMV-seropositive. Written as DNA, the CDR3 is TGTGCCAGCACCCGGGACAAAAACACTGAAGCTTTCTTT. As protein: CASTRDKNTEAFF.